Below are 15 T cell receptor beta chains sequenced from a single sample in a study of cytomegalovirus exposure and HLA in healthy donors. The PCR employed 60 Vbeta primers together with 13 Jbeta primers. This table comes from immunoSEQ multiplex PCR, and its TCRdb copy is limited to in-frame clones, with some not included. The table includes around 110,000 clones, 9% to 10% detected once. The sample comprised PBMCs. Receptors originate from a man in his thirties or forties in good health and CMV-seronegative.

This clone was detected only a few times. The chain uses TRBV5-4 and TRBJ1-2; D gene uncertain. V lost 1 base, J lost 4 bases, and 14 bases lay in between. The germline gives CDR1 SGHNT, CDR2 YYREEE (reference sequence). The CDR3 loop spans 15 amino acids. CDR3 nucleotides: TGTGCCAGCAGCTTGCCACGGTTGCCTATCTATGGCTACACCTTC. Its translation: CASSLPRLPIYGYTF.

The CDR3 DNA sequence: TGTGCCAGCAGGAGCAGGGAAAGCTCCTACGAGCAGTACTTC. Its protein product is CASRSRESSYEQYF. This chain joins TRBV2 and TRBJ2-7; a possible D gene is TRBD1 (5 bases). Trimming took off 6 bases at V and 0 bases at J, with 12 bases between the two ends. Germline V gene data show CDR1 as SNHLY and CDR2 as FYNNEI. This CDR3 is built from 14 residues.

The chain couples TRBV5-6 to TRBJ2-7; 9 bases match TRBD1. The V gene's germline CDR1 is SGHDT and CDR2 YYEEEE. The CDR3 covers 14 residues. The V and J ends lost 4 bases and 3 bases, in that order; junction bases with no gene match: 5. The CDR3 DNA follows: TGTGCCAGCAGCGCGACAGGGGGGGGCTACGAGCAGTACTTC. This gives the protein CASSATGGGYEQYF.

J is TRBJ1-5 and V is TRBV6-1, with D perhaps matching TRBD1 (6 bases). The CDR3 sequence is 14 residues long. Trimming left V 6 bases short and J 7 bases short, with 16 bases between. Germline CDR1 and CDR2: MNHNS and SASEGT. This CDR3 is CASRAPGQGQPQHF. Here the CDR3 DNA reads TGTGCCAGCAGGGCCCCCGGTCAGGGGCAGCCCCAGCATTTT.

The J gene is TRBJ2-1, the V gene TRBV13, with 9 bases lining up with TRBD1. CDR3 length: 15 amino acids. Germline V lookup: CDR1 PRHDT, CDR2 FYEKMQ (reference sequence). V trimming: 6 bases; J trimming: 1 base; junction bases outside the gene matches: 4. The CDR3 DNA reads TGTGCCAGCAGTTATGACAGGGGGTCCTACAATGAGCAGTTCTTC. Protein sequence: CASSYDRGSYNEQFF.

The J gene is TRBJ1-1, the V gene TRBV5-1, with TRBD1 identical over 7 bases. J lost 5 bases, V lost 6 bases, and 7 bases had no gene match. The CDR3 sequence is 13 residues long. Germline V gene sequence: CDR1 SGHRS, CDR2 YFSETQ. The CDR3 here is CASTQDRRTEAFF. For the CDR3, the DNA is TGCGCCAGCACCCAGGACAGGCGGACTGAAGCTTTCTTT.

This clone occurred a few times. The chain combines TRBV28 with TRBJ1-5; D is ambiguous. The CDR3 is 12 amino acids. Germline assignment: CDR1 MDHEN and CDR2 SYDVKM. V was clipped by 3 bases and J by 6 bases, with 6 bases between them. The CDR3 nucleotides read TGTGCCAGCAGTTTTTCACTTCAGCCCCAGCATTTT. This sequence encodes CASSFSLQPQHF. The full variable domain, in which reference TRBV28 and TRBJ1-5 provide the parts outside the CDR3, is DVKVTQSSRYLVKRTGEKVFLECVQDMDHENMFWYRQDPGLGLRLIYFSYDVKMKEKGDIPEGYSVSREKKERFSLILESASTNQTSMYLCASSFSLQPQHFGDGTRLSIL.

This clone was detected only a few times. This chain links TRBV19 with TRBJ1-5; D remains ambiguous. Germline V CDR1 and CDR2: LNHDA, SQIVND (reference sequence). The germline V and J ends were trimmed by 1 base and 9 bases, with 10 bases remaining between them. The CDR3 runs to 13 residues. The CDR3 region has the DNA TGTGCCAGTAGTATAGGTCCCGGAGGGCCCCAGCATTTT. Translating gives CASSIGPGGPQHF.

A few counts support this clone. The chain recombines TRBV4-1 with TRBJ2-7, with D possibly matching TRBD1 (5 bases). Trimming shortened V by 5 bases and J by 4 bases, and 15 bases separated the two germline ends. Germline-derived CDR1 and CDR2 are MGHRA and YSYEKL. This CDR3 region has 14 residues. The CDR3 spells CASSSLVQAYEQYF. The CDR3 region has the DNA TGCGCCAGCAGCTCGCTAGTACAGGCTTACGAGCAGTACTTC.

The chain carries TRBV21-1 and TRBJ2-7; TRBD1, the table's D call, was not compared with the DNA. TRBV21-1 represents a pseudogene. CDR3 length: 18 amino acids. In nucleotides, the CDR3 is TGTGCCAGCAGCAGGACAGGGCCTCCCCGTTTAGAGACCTACGAGCAGTACTTC. This sequence encodes CASSRTGPPRLETYEQYF.

The V call is TRBV25-1, the J call TRBJ2-3, with D perhaps TRBD1 (5 bases). Trimming cost V 2 bases and J 0 bases, with 12 bases left between them. Per germline, CDR1 MGHDK and CDR2 SYGVNS. The CDR3 is 16 amino acids. The CDR3 nucleotides are TGTGCCAGCAGTGAACCGACAGTTACTAGCACAGATACGCAGTATTTT. It yields the protein CASSEPTVTSTDTQYF.

This clone appeared a few times. This chain uses TRBV2 with TRBJ2-2, with D possibly matching TRBD2 (6 bases). This CDR3 is 16 amino acids long. From germline, CDR1 is SNHLY and CDR2 FYNNEI. V lost 0 bases to trimming and J lost 4 bases, with 12 bases between them. The CDR3 sequence: CASSEAGGGITGELFF. The CDR3 DNA reads TGTGCCAGCAGTGAAGCAGGTGGGGGGATCACCGGGGAGCTGTTTTTT.

This rearrangement joins TRBV28 to TRBJ2-7; D is possibly TRBD2 (5 bases). From germline, CDR1 is MDHEN and CDR2 SYDVKM. The V end was cut by 8 bases, the J end by 7 bases, with 9 bases between. There are 10 residues in the CDR3. The CDR3 DNA is TGTGCCAGCGGACTTAATGAGCAGTACTTC. Translated: CASGLNEQYF.

This clone was found a few times. The chain has TRBV30 and TRBJ2-7, with 11 nucleotides matching TRBD1. The J segment lost 0 bases and the V segment lost 4 bases, leaving 5 bases of the junction unmatched. Germline V lookup: CDR1 GTSNPN, CDR2 SVGIG (reference sequence). The CDR3 runs 15 residues. The CDR3, as DNA: TGTGCCTGGACCAAGGACAGGGGGCTCTCCTACGAGCAGTACTTC. Its protein is CAWTKDRGLSYEQYF.

The chain uses TRBV6-5 and TRBJ1-3, with a tentative D call TRBD1 (5 bases). V lost 0 bases to trimming and J lost 0 bases, with 9 bases between them. Looked up from germline, CDR1 is MNHEY and CDR2 is SVGAGI. The CDR3 is 16 amino acids. DNA for the CDR3: TGTGCCAGCAGTTACTCGACAGCCTACTCTGGAAACACCATATATTTT. This encodes CASSYSTAYSGNTIYF.